This entry describes one TCR beta chain. Its antigen is unknown. This entry belongs to a study of T-cell reconstitution after alpha-beta-depleted transplantation in children. Study-wide results and caveats: At the one-year point after transplant, T-cell counts and TCRbeta diversity were found to come mostly from T cells that had been newly produced.

Preparation of the TCRbeta library involved a method that used unique molecular identifiers. Using its own MiXCR run on the PCR reads, TCRdb lists one record per CDR3 protein. This sample has roughly 250,000 distinct CDR3 sequences, with just under 8.5% found just once. V shed 1 base and J 0 bases; nucleotides not matched to a gene: 6. The CDR3 length is 18 residues. Germline V gene data show CDR1 as SGHTA and CDR2 as FQGTGA. This chain uses TRBV7-3 with TRBJ2-6, with 7 bases lining up with TRBD1. The material sequenced was PBMCs, mostly from graft donor cells, taken 180 days after TCRalphabeta/CD19-depleted stem cell transplant. The receptor comes from a male patient younger than 18 who had a stem cell transplant for acute lymphoblastic leukemia, so the T cells may come from the graft donor. CDR3 protein: CASSLRGTDLSGANVLTF. The CDR3 coding sequence is TGTGCCAGCAGCTTAAGGGGGACAGACCTCTCTGGGGCCAACGTCCTGACTTTC.